This passage covers 32 T cell receptor beta chains from one sample sequenced in a study of blood T cells in healthy people across ages. The use of a sample-barcoded 5' primer and a J-beta primer mix characterized a second PCR of about 7 to 12 cycles. TCRdb redid the calling of the 5' RACE reads with MiXCR, one entry per CDR3 protein. This sample has over a million distinct CDR3 sequences, with around 59% found just once. What was sequenced was blood. These receptors were collected from a young man in good health.

V usage is TRBV12-3 or TRBV12-4 and J usage is TRBJ1-1, with no clear D. V was clipped by 7 bases and J by 4 bases, with 16 bases between them. This CDR3 region has 14 residues. This CDR3 reads CASTLRGLGTEAFF. CDR3 DNA: TGTGCCAGCACTTTGCGCGGGCTGGGCACTGAAGCTTTCTTT.

CDR3 amino acids: CSVQIAGDSEETQYF. For the CDR3, the DNA is TGCAGCGTTCAAATAGCGGGGGACTCGGAAGAGACCCAGTACTTC. This chain joins TRBV29-1 and TRBJ2-5; 9 bases are a match to TRBD2. This CDR3 region has 15 residues. Trimming cost V 5 bases and J 3 bases; bases outside gene matches: 10. The germline V gene has CDR1 SQVTM and CDR2 ANQGSEA.

This clonotype appeared a few times. The chain recombines TRBV4-3 with TRBJ2-3, with unresolved D. V dropped 0 bases and J dropped 0 bases, with 7 bases sitting between them. CDR3 length equals 15 residues. Germline values: CDR1 LGHNA, CDR2 YSLEER. The CDR3 DNA follows: TGCGCCAGCAGCCAAGAGACGCGAAGCACAGATACGCAGTATTTT. It translates to CASSQETRSTDTQYF.

The V gene is TRBV7-2, the J gene TRBJ2-2; D possibly corresponds to TRBD2 (6 bases). The CDR3 covers 13 residues. V shed 1 base and J shed 11 bases, with 11 bases lying between them. From germline, CDR1 is SGHTA and CDR2 FQGNSA. CDR3 bases: TGTGCCAGCAGCTTAGTCGGGCGGGGAGAGCTGTTTTTT. Translated: CASSLVGRGELFF.

The chain combines TRBV6-1 with TRBJ1-6; maybe TRBD1 (5 bases). This CDR3 contains 15 residues. CDR1 and CDR2 from the germline V gene are MNHNS and SASEGT. V was clipped by 8 bases and J by 0 bases, with 11 bases between them. CDR3 region: CASDRGLSYNSPLHF. CDR3 DNA: TGTGCCAGCGATCGGGGCCTCTCCTATAATTCACCCCTCCACTTT.

J is TRBJ1-6 and V is TRBV4-1, with a possible D match to TRBD1 (5 bases). V dropped 1 base and J dropped 5 bases, with 9 bases sitting between them. The CDR3 covers 15 residues. Per germline, CDR1 MGHRA and CDR2 YSYEKL. Written as DNA, the CDR3 is TGCGCCAGCAGCCAAGGAACAGGCCATAATTCACCCCTCCACTTT. Its protein is CASSQGTGHNSPLHF.

The CDR3: CASSPPGCTNTGELFF. The CDR3 DNA reads as TGCGCCAGCAGCCCACCCGGATGTACGAACACCGGGGAGCTGTTTTTT. J is TRBJ2-2 and V is TRBV5-1, with no clear D. The CDR3 has 16 amino acids. Looked up from germline, CDR1 is SGHRS and CDR2 is YFSETQ. The ends were cut back, 4 bases at V and 0 bases at J, with 13 bases in the middle.

This clonotype was found a few times. V is TRBV25-1 and J is TRBJ2-5; the D gene could be TRBD1 or TRBD2 (5 bases each). Germline values: CDR1 MGHDK, CDR2 SYGVNS. The CDR3 extends over 17 amino acids. Trimming removed 0 bases from V and 4 bases from J, with 18 bases in between. The CDR3 reads CASSEYGGQGVRETQYF. Written as DNA, the CDR3 is TGTGCCAGCAGTGAATATGGAGGTCAGGGTGTCAGAGAGACCCAGTACTTC. Full variable domain (missing parts from reference TRBV25-1 and TRBJ2-5): EADIYQTPRYLVIGTGKKITLECSQTMGHDKMYWYQQDPGMELHLIHYSYGVNSTEKGDLSSESTVSRIRTEHFPLTLESARPSHTSQYLCASSEYGGQGVRETQYFGPGTRLLVL.

CDR3 DNA sequence: TGTGCCAGCAGCTCAGTTACATGGACTAAAGGCTACACCTTC. This gives the protein CASSSVTWTKGYTF. The chain recombines TRBV7-9 with TRBJ1-2; D not certain. Trimming left V 4 bases short and J 8 bases short, with 17 bases between. CDR3 length: 14 residues. CDR1 SEHNR and CDR2 FQNEAQ come from the germline V gene (reference sequence).

The genes are TRBV6-1 and TRBJ1-1; D is ambiguous. Trimming cost V 6 bases and J 1 base, with 9 bases left between them. Per germline, CDR1 MNHNS and CDR2 SASEGT. This CDR3 region has 13 residues. The CDR3: CASRGNWNTEAFF. The DNA for the CDR3 is TGTGCCAGCAGGGGCAACTGGAACACTGAAGCTTTCTTT.

V is TRBV6-1 and J is TRBJ2-7; the match to TRBD1 covers 9 bases. This CDR3 contains 14 residues. CDR1 MNHNS and CDR2 SASEGT come from the germline V gene. V gave up 7 bases and J gave up 6 bases; unmatched junction bases: 10. CDR3 DNA: TGTGCCAGCAATCCAGCCATGACAGGGGGCGAGCAGTACTTC. Its protein product is CASNPAMTGGEQYF.

The rearrangement links TRBV27 to TRBJ1-1; TRBD1 matches at 9 bases. The germline CDR1 and CDR2 sequences are MNHEY and SMNVEV (reference sequence). V lost 5 bases and J lost 5; bases outside the gene matches: 6. The CDR3 totals 14 residues. The CDR3 bases are TGTGCCAGCAGTATTACAGGGGGCAAGACTGAAGCTTTCTTT. This encodes CASSITGGKTEAFF.

In its sample, this clonotype was seen a few times. V gene TRBV27 combines with J gene TRBJ2-7; 7 bases are shared with TRBD1. The CDR3 loop spans 13 amino acids. The germline V gene has CDR1 MNHEY and CDR2 SMNVEV (reference sequence). V was clipped by 2 bases and J by 6 bases; unmatched bases: 4. CDR3 coding DNA: TGTGCCAGCAGTTTAAGCAACAGGGGCGAGCAGTACTTC. This translates into CASSLSNRGEQYF.

CDR3 nucleotide sequence: TGTGCCAGCAGCTTAGGGTCAACGGGGGATGAAGCTTTCTTT. This sequence encodes CASSLGSTGDEAFF. V and J are TRBV7-9 and TRBJ1-1, with D perhaps TRBD1 (5 bases). The V end lost 1 base, the J end lost 7 bases, and 13 bases lay between the germline ends. Germline CDR1 reads SEHNR; CDR2 reads FQNEAQ (reference sequence). The CDR3 runs 14 residues.

The gene calls are TRBV12-3 or TRBV12-4 and TRBJ2-1; 8 bases line up with TRBD2. J was trimmed by 8 bases and V by 4 bases; bases with no gene match: 13. This CDR3 is built from 16 residues. CDR3 nucleotides: TGTGCCAGCAGTTCGGGGACTAGGTGGAAGAACGATGAGCAGTTCTTC. The encoded protein is CASSSGTRWKNDEQFF.

V usage is TRBV25-1 and J usage is TRBJ2-2, with D hard to call. The V end lost 1 base, the J end lost 8 bases, and 11 bases lay between the germline ends. CDR1 is MGHDK and CDR2 is SYGVNS in the germline V gene. The CDR3 runs to 14 residues. DNA of the CDR3: TGTGCCAGCAGTGAATCGGCTAGGGCGGGGGAGCTGTTTTTT. Protein product: CASSESARAGELFF. The full variable domain, completed using reference TRBV25-1 and TRBJ2-2, is EADIYQTPRYLVIGTGKKITLECSQTMGHDKMYWYQQDPGMELHLIHYSYGVNSTEKGDLSSESTVSRIRTEHFPLTLESARPSHTSQYLCASSESARAGELFFGEGSRLTVL.

The chain couples TRBV12-3 or TRBV12-4 to TRBJ2-3, with TRBD2 matching over 12 bases. Losses at the gene ends were 3 bases for V and 6 bases for J; bases not matched to a gene: 4. This CDR3 spans 15 amino acids. CDR3 in amino acids: CASSFGLAGLDTQYF. In DNA, the CDR3 is TGTGCCAGCAGTTTTGGACTAGCGGGATTGGATACGCAGTATTTT.

The table lists this clonotype with many counts. The rearrangement uses TRBV7-8 and TRBJ2-5, with D possibly being TRBD2 (5 bases). The CDR3 runs to 15 residues. Germline CDR1 SGHVS, CDR2 FQNEAQ. Trimming pared 1 base from V and 6 bases from J, leaving 15 bases between. In nucleotides, the CDR3 is TGTGCCAGCAGCTTAGGCCTAGCCCCTGACCAGACCCAGTACTTC. It translates to CASSLGLAPDQTQYF. Filled out from reference TRBV7-8 and TRBJ2-5, the complete variable domain reads GAGVSQSPRYKVAKRGQDVALRCDPISGHVSLFWYQQALGQGPEFLTYFQNEAQLDKSGLPSDRFFAERPEGSVSTLKIQRTQQEDSAVYLCASSLGLAPDQTQYFGPGTRLLVL.

This sequence joins TRBV6-2 or TRBV6-3 and TRBJ2-3; unclear D gene. Germline V gene sequence: CDR1 MNHEY, CDR2 SVGEGT. V lost 0 bases and J lost 6, with 10 bases in between. The CDR3 is 14 amino acids. The DNA for the CDR3 is TGTGCCAGCAGTTACTCGTCTGTGTTGGATACGCAGTATTTT. Amino acids: CASSYSSVLDTQYF.

The gene calls are TRBV25-1 and TRBJ1-6, with TRBD1 matching 9 bases. This CDR3 region has 15 residues. The V segment lost 4 bases and the J segment 9 bases; nucleotides outside the gene matches: 7. Germline lookup yields CDR1 MGHDK and CDR2 SYGVNS. This CDR3 is CASSVMGQGASPLHF. CDR3 DNA sequence: TGTGCCAGCAGTGTCATGGGACAGGGAGCTTCACCCCTCCACTTT.

This clonotype showed up many times. One junction end disagrees with the germline gene, perhaps due to a read error. The rearrangement uses TRBV4-1 and TRBJ2-5, with D uncertain. This CDR3 has 12 amino acids. Germline V gives CDR1 MGHRA, CDR2 YSYEKL. The CDR3 here is CASSQPQETQYF. The CDR3 DNA sequence: TGTGCCAGCAGCCAGCCCCAAGAGACCCAGTACTTC.

The chain combines TRBV25-1 with TRBJ2-1; D is possibly TRBD2 (5 bases). The germline gives CDR1 MGHDK, CDR2 SYGVNS. V gave up 3 bases and J gave up 7 bases, with 13 bases separating them. CDR3 size: 14 residues. CDR3 protein: CASSDWEIRNEQFF. DNA of the CDR3: TGTGCCAGCAGTGATTGGGAGATTAGGAATGAGCAGTTCTTC.

The rearrangement uses TRBV7-2 and TRBJ2-1; 9 bases are shared with TRBD2. With 4 bases clipped from V and 4 bases from J, the junction kept 5 bases outside the gene matches. There are 15 residues in the CDR3. CDR1 SGHTA and CDR2 FQGNSA come from the germline V gene. CDR3 residues: CASSSSSGTYNEQFF. For the CDR3, the DNA is TGTGCCAGCAGCTCCTCTAGCGGGACTTACAATGAGCAGTTCTTC.

Only a few counts were recorded for this clonotype. The V and J genes are TRBV4-1 and TRBJ2-5; 8 nucleotides agree with TRBD1. V dropped 3 bases and J dropped 0; count of bases not matched to a gene: 9. The germline gives CDR1 MGHRA, CDR2 YSYEKL. The CDR3 runs to 17 residues. The CDR3 loop reads CASSHQTGQANQETQYF. Written as DNA, the CDR3 is TGCGCCAGCAGCCACCAGACGGGACAGGCTAACCAAGAGACCCAGTACTTC.

On this clonotype: The junction differs from germline at one of its ends, possibly a read error. V gene TRBV2 combines with J gene TRBJ2-1, with D tentatively TRBD2 (6 bases). Looked up from germline, CDR1 is SNHLY and CDR2 is FYNNEI. This CDR3 is built from 13 residues. The CDR3 protein is CASSQTRNNEQFF. CDR3 nucleotide sequence: TGTGCCAGCAGCCAGACTAGGAACAATGAGCAGTTCTTT.

The chain is built from TRBV9 and TRBJ2-1, with unresolved D. The CDR3 extends over 15 amino acids. V was trimmed by 0 bases and J by 1 base, leaving 8 bases between them. The germline gives CDR1 SGDLS, CDR2 YYNGEE. Here the CDR3 DNA reads TGTGCCAGCAGCGTAGCTCCAGCATCCTACAATGAGCAGTTCTTC. Translation: CASSVAPASYNEQFF.

The rearrangement links TRBV20-1 to TRBJ2-3; TRBD1 is a possible D gene (6 bases). V shed 3 bases and J shed 1 base, with 8 bases lying between them. Germline CDR1 is DFQATT and CDR2 is SNEGSKA (reference sequence). This CDR3 has 13 residues. CDR3 in amino acids: CSASRTGTDTQYF. The DNA for the CDR3 is TGCAGTGCTAGTCGGACAGGCACAGATACGCAGTATTTT.

The table lists this clonotype with a few counts. V and J are TRBV20-1 and TRBJ2-1, with TRBD2 matching over 13 bases. Germline CDR1 is DFQATT and CDR2 is SNEGSKA (reference sequence). After removal of 5 bases from V and 7 bases from J, the junction contained 2 bases not matched to a gene. This CDR3 region has 13 residues. The CDR3 loop reads CSALTSGRNEQFF. In nucleotides, the CDR3 is TGCAGTGCTTTGACTAGCGGGAGGAATGAGCAGTTCTTC.

The V call is TRBV11-2, the J call TRBJ1-2; D gene unclear. Germline CDR1 is SGHAT and CDR2 is FQNNGV. V lost 5 bases, J lost 7 bases, and 11 bases lay in between. This CDR3 has 12 residues. CDR3 nucleotides: TGTGCCAGCAGCGTCGGGATGGGTGGCTACACCTTC. Translated, it gives CASSVGMGGYTF.

The chain joins TRBV4-3 to TRBJ2-6; D is perhaps TRBD1 or TRBD2 (5 bases each). The CDR3 consists of 21 residues. The germline V gene has CDR1 LGHNA and CDR2 YSLEER. The germline V and J ends were trimmed by 0 bases and 0 bases, with 21 bases remaining between them. The CDR3 is CASSQDFPPGTARSGANVLTF. DNA for the CDR3: TGCGCCAGCAGCCAAGATTTCCCTCCCGGGACCGCGCGCTCTGGGGCCAACGTCCTGACTTTC.

The table lists this clonotype with a few counts. V usage is TRBV5-1 and J usage is TRBJ2-3; TRBD1 agrees at 10 bases. This CDR3 contains 17 residues. Per germline, CDR1 SGHRS and CDR2 YFSETQ. The J segment lost 6 bases and the V segment lost 0 bases, leaving 10 bases of the junction unmatched. The CDR3 bases are TGCGCCAGCAGCTTGGAGGGACAGGGGATTTTTTTGGATACGCAGTATTTT. It translates to CASSLEGQGIFLDTQYF.

The V call is TRBV12-3 or TRBV12-4, the J call TRBJ2-7; TRBD1 aligns across 9 bases. Germline trimming cut 6 bases from V and 0 bases from J; bases unmatched to any gene: 9. The CDR3 sequence is 16 residues long. CDR3 sequence: CASSLRTGESSYEQYF. CDR3 DNA: TGTGCCAGCAGCCTTAGGACAGGGGAGAGCTCCTACGAGCAGTACTTC.